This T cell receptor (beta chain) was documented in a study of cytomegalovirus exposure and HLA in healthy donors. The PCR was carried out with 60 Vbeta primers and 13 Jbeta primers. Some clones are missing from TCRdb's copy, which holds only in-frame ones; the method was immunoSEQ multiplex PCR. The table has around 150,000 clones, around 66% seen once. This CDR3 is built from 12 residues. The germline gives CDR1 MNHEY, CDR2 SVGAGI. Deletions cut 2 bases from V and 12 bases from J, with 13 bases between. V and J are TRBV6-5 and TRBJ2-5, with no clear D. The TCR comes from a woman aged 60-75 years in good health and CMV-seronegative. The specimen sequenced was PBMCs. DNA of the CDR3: TGTGCCAGCAGTTACGACGGCGGCCGAAAGTACTTC. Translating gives CASSYDGGRKYF.